This paragraph covers one T cell receptor (beta chain) sequence. The protocol was immunoSEQ multiplex PCR, while the TCRdb copy is restricted to in-frame clones and leaves out a portion. The repertoire consists of 20,000 to 30,000 clones, with roughly 86% occurring once and the leading ten covering approximately 6.3%. Germline trimming cut 0 bases from V and 2 bases from J; bases unmatched to any gene: 2. CDR1 and CDR2 from the germline V gene are SGHRS and YFSETQ. The CDR3 runs to 16 residues. The data were taken from a study of T cells in localized non-small cell lung cancer. This material consisted of peripheral blood, taken before any cancer treatment. The clonotype originates from a male donor aged 60 or over with stage II squamous cell lung carcinoma. The V call is TRBV5-1, the J call TRBJ2-1, with 10 bases lining up with TRBD2. The CDR3 reads CASSLGSGGAYNEQFF. The CDR3 DNA reads as TGCGCCAGCAGCTTGGGAAGCGGGGGGGCCTACAATGAGCAGTTCTTC.